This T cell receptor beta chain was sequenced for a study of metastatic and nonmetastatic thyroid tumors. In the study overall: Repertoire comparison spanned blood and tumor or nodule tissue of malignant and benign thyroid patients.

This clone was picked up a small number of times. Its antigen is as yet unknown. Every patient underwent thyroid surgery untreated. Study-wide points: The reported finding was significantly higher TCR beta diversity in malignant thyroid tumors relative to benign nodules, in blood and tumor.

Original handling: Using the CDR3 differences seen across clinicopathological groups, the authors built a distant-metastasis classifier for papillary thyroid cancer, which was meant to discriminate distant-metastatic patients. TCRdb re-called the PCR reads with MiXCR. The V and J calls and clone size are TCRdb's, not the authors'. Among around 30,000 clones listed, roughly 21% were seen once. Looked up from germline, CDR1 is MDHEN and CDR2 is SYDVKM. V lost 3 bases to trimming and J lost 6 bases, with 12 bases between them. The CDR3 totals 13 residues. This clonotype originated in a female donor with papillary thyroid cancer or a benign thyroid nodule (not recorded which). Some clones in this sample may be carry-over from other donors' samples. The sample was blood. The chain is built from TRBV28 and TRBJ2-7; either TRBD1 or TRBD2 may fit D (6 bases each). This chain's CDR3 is CASSFIGGLEQYF. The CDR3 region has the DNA TGTGCCAGCAGTTTCATTGGGGGGCTCGAGCAGTACTTC.